Listed here are 32 T cell receptor beta chains from one sample, sequenced in a study of cytomegalovirus exposure and HLA in healthy donors (dated by TCRdb to the late 2010s). Library construction relied on the immunoSEQ multiplex PCR assay. The table comes from immuneACCESS by way of TCRdb, which keeps in-frame sequences with V and J called. Part of the clones is missing from these tables; in studies checked, under half for an unresolved V gene and the rest for unknown reasons. The sample yields around 170,000 clones; less than 85% were counted once. More than 15% of the sample is taken by the ten largest. The sequencing input was PBMCs. The receptors stem from a man in his late teens or twenties in good health and CMV-seropositive.

The rearrangement uses TRBV7-6 and TRBJ2-1, with TRBD2 identical over 8 bases. V lost 4 bases and J lost 6; bases outside the gene matches: 8. Looked up from germline, CDR1 is SGHVS and CDR2 is FNYEAQ. The CDR3 contains 15 residues. CDR3 in DNA: TGTGCCAGCAGCTATTCCCTCAGCGGGAGCAATGAGCAGTTCTTC. Translating it yields CASSYSLSGSNEQFF.

The rearrangement joins TRBV7-8 to TRBJ2-4, with 8 bases aligning to TRBD1. Trimming removed 3 bases from V and 9 bases from J; junction bases left unmatched: 7. The CDR3 has 14 residues. In germline, CDR1 is SGHVS, CDR2 FQNEAQ. The CDR3 DNA sequence: TGTGCCAGCAGCTTTAACCCCAGGGGGCCCATTCAGTACTTC. It codes for CASSFNPRGPIQYF.

The table lists this clone with a few counts. The J gene is TRBJ2-5, the V gene TRBV27; the match to TRBD1 covers 7 bases. Germline lookup yields CDR1 MNHEY and CDR2 SMNVEV (reference sequence). Trimming removed 6 bases from V and 5 bases from J; junction bases left unmatched: 9. This CDR3 comprises 14 residues. CDR3: CASSGDSGLETQYF. The CDR3 DNA reads TGTGCCAGCAGCGGGGACAGTGGCCTGGAGACCCAGTACTTC.

V gene TRBV9 combines with J gene TRBJ2-7; TRBD2 agrees at 11 bases. The CDR3 runs 13 residues. Germline loops: CDR1 SGDLS, CDR2 YYNGEE. The CDR3 DNA sequence: TGTGCTTCTGCACTAGCGGGAGAGGGAGAGCAGTACTTC. Its protein product is CASALAGEGEQYF.

The genes are TRBV11-3 and TRBJ2-7; 8 bases agree with TRBD1. This CDR3 has 17 residues. V shed 7 bases and J 1 base; nucleotides not matched to a gene: 15. The germline gives CDR1 SGHNT, CDR2 YENEEA. As DNA, the CDR3 is TGTGCCAGCACCTTGGACGGTCGGGACAGGCCTTCCTACGAGCAGTACTTC. Translating it yields CASTLDGRDRPSYEQYF. Filled out from reference TRBV11-3 and TRBJ2-7, the complete variable domain reads EAGVVQSPRYKIIEKKQPVAFWCNPISGHNTLYWYLQNLGQGPELLIRYENEEAVDDSQLPKDRFSAERLKGVDSTLKIQPAELGDSAVYLCASTLDGRDRPSYEQYFGPGTRLTVT.

The chain employs TRBV9 and TRBJ2-3, with TRBD2 as a possible D gene (6 bases). Germline CDR1 SGDLS, CDR2 YYNGEE. The CDR3 extends over 16 amino acids. The ends were cut back, 2 bases at V and 3 bases at J, with 16 bases in the middle. The CDR3 region has the DNA TGTGCCAGCAGCGTCGGGGGAAGCCTGGGAACAGATACGCAGTATTTT. Its protein product is CASSVGGSLGTDTQYF.

This chain joins TRBV9 and TRBJ2-7; the D gene is possibly TRBD1 (6 bases). Germline CDR1 SGDLS, CDR2 YYNGEE. The CDR3 spans 14 residues. V gave up 4 bases and J gave up 4 bases, with 15 bases separating them. In DNA, the CDR3 is TGTGCCAGCAGCCCCCTTGGGGGCAGGTACGAGCAGTACTTC. Its translation is CASSPLGGRYEQYF. Looking up the rest from reference TRBV9 and TRBJ2-7 gives the full variable domain: DSGVTQTPKHLITATGQRVTLRCSPRSGDLSVYWYQQSLDQGLQFLIQYYNGEERAKGNILERFSAQQFPDLHSELNLSSLELGDSALYFCASSPLGGRYEQYFGPGTRLTVT.

In this sample, this clone turned up once. The chain combines TRBV5-1 with TRBJ1-3; D might be TRBD1 (6 bases). The length of the CDR3 is 16 residues. Trimming pared 2 bases from V and 3 bases from J, leaving 15 bases between. The V gene's germline CDR1 is SGHRS and CDR2 YFSETQ. CDR3 protein: CASSFTTGNRGNTIYF. The CDR3 DNA follows: TGCGCCAGCAGCTTTACCACAGGGAACCGTGGAAACACCATATATTTT.

The chain employs TRBV6-5 and TRBJ2-7, with D possibly matching TRBD1 (5 bases). The V gene lost 2 bases and the J gene lost 2 bases, with 13 bases spanning the gap. The CDR3 has 15 residues. Per germline, CDR1 MNHEY and CDR2 SVGAGI. The DNA for the CDR3 is TGTGCCAGCAGTTACGAAGGCCAGGGTCCCTACGAGCAGTACTTC. Its protein product is CASSYEGQGPYEQYF.

This rearrangement joins TRBV4-1 to TRBJ1-2; D call uncertain. The V gene lost 3 bases and the J gene lost 8 bases, with 16 bases spanning the gap. CDR1 and CDR2 (germline): MGHRA, YSYEKL. The CDR3 has 14 amino acids. This CDR3 is CASSQAGREEGYTF. The CDR3 coding sequence is TGCGCCAGCAGCCAGGCCGGACGGGAGGAAGGCTACACCTTC.

The gene calls are TRBV28 and TRBJ2-7, with 9 bases lining up with TRBD1. Germline loops: CDR1 MDHEN, CDR2 SYDVKM. Trimming removed 8 bases from V and 7 bases from J; junction bases left unmatched: 15. This CDR3 is built from 15 residues. The CDR3 loop reads CASFSDRDRAGEQYF. DNA of the CDR3: TGTGCCAGCTTTAGCGACCGGGACAGGGCGGGAGAGCAGTACTTC.

The chain combines TRBV7-9 with TRBJ1-1; TRBD1 agrees at 7 bases. Germline V gene lookup returns CDR1 SEHNR and CDR2 FQNEAQ (reference sequence). Trimming took 2 bases from V and 1 from J; bases not matched to a gene: 10. The CDR3 extends over 17 amino acids. Here the CDR3 reads CASSLLKSGQRNTEAFF. The CDR3 DNA reads as TGTGCCAGCAGCTTATTAAAATCGGGACAGAGGAACACTGAAGCTTTCTTT.

This rearrangement joins TRBV30 to TRBJ2-7; TRBD1 might be the D (6 bases). Germline V gives CDR1 GTSNPN, CDR2 SVGIG (reference sequence). Trimming shortened V by 0 bases and J by 6 bases, and 15 bases separated the two germline ends. The CDR3 is made up of 14 amino acids. For the CDR3, the DNA is TGTGCCTGGAGTGTGCCAGGGGCGTCCGGCGAGCAGTACTTC. This encodes CAWSVPGASGEQYF.

V usage is TRBV18 and J usage is TRBJ1-2; D gene unclear. This CDR3 has 15 residues. The ends were cut back, 0 bases at V and 0 bases at J, with 8 bases in the middle. The germline gives CDR1 KGHSH, CDR2 LQKENI. This CDR3 is CASSPPGAPNYGYTF. The CDR3 coding sequence is TGTGCCAGCTCACCACCGGGAGCTCCTAACTATGGCTACACCTTC.

The rearrangement links TRBV28 to TRBJ1-6; 8 nucleotides match TRBD1. Germline trimming cut 2 bases from V and 7 bases from J; bases unmatched to any gene: 4. Germline V gene lookup returns CDR1 MDHEN and CDR2 SYDVKM. The CDR3 consists of 15 residues. The CDR3 spells CASSLGTGANSPLHF. For the CDR3, the DNA is TGTGCCAGCAGTTTAGGGACAGGCGCGAATTCACCCCTCCACTTT.

The chain carries TRBV6-1 and TRBJ2-7, with D unresolved. Trimming left V 7 bases short and J 6 bases short, with 16 bases between. Germline values: CDR1 MNHNS, CDR2 SASEGT. The CDR3 has 13 amino acids. CDR3 residues: CASTRLENGEQYF. CDR3 DNA sequence: TGTGCCAGCACGCGGCTAGAAAATGGCGAGCAGTACTTC.

The chain employs TRBV6-1 and TRBJ1-5, with D possibly matching TRBD1 (5 bases). Germline V gives CDR1 MNHNS, CDR2 SASEGT. The germline V and J ends were trimmed by 3 bases and 6 bases, with 15 bases remaining between them. This CDR3 is 15 amino acids long. The CDR3 region has the DNA TGTGCCAGCAGTGAGCAGGGAGGGAGTGGTCAGCCCCAGCATTTT. Translation gives CASSEQGGSGQPQHF.

The CDR3, as DNA: TGTGCCAGCAGTACAGGGAACCAAGAGACCCAGTACTTC. It encodes CASSTGNQETQYF. The chain has TRBV6-6 and TRBJ2-5; D is possibly TRBD1 (6 bases). The V gene's germline CDR1 is MNHNY and CDR2 SVGAGI (reference sequence). V was cut by 5 bases and J by 0 bases, with 7 bases left in between. The CDR3 has 13 residues.

The chain links TRBV5-1 to TRBJ2-1; the match to TRBD1 covers 7 bases. V lost 0 bases, J lost 6 bases, and 3 bases stayed unmatched. The CDR3 covers 14 residues. Germline values: CDR1 SGHRS, CDR2 YFSETQ. The CDR3 DNA reads as TGCGCCAGCAGCTTGGGGACAGGAAGCAATGAGCAGTTCTTC. Encoded protein: CASSLGTGSNEQFF.

This chain connects TRBV5-1 to TRBJ1-5; D gene ambiguous. Germline CDR1 is SGHRS and CDR2 is YFSETQ. CDR3 length equals 15 residues. V shed 2 bases and J shed 1 base, with 10 bases lying between them. This CDR3 reads CASSFGTDSNQPQHF. The CDR3 nucleotides are TGCGCCAGCAGCTTCGGAACAGACAGCAATCAGCCCCAGCATTTT.

This chain links TRBV29-1 with TRBJ2-1; 8 positions match TRBD1. The CDR3 runs to 13 residues. Trimming at V came to 5 bases and at J to 6 bases, leaving 6 bases not matched to a gene. CDR1 and CDR2 (germline): SQVTM, ANQGSEA. The CDR3 coding sequence is TGCAGCGTTTCAGGGGGCCTTAGCAATGAGCAGTTCTTC. Protein sequence: CSVSGGLSNEQFF.

The chain is built from TRBV19 and TRBJ1-5; 9 nucleotides line up with TRBD1. The CDR3 is made up of 15 amino acids. Germline CDR1 and CDR2: LNHDA and SQIVND (reference sequence). J was trimmed by 1 base and V by 7 bases; bases with no gene match: 5. CDR3 protein: CASNPTGGSNQPQHF. CDR3 nucleotide sequence: TGTGCCAGTAACCCGACAGGGGGAAGCAATCAGCCCCAGCATTTT.

This clone is a singleton in its sample. The J gene is TRBJ2-7, the V gene TRBV18; 7 positions match TRBD1. Per germline, CDR1 KGHSH and CDR2 LQKENI. The junction had 3 bases not matched to a gene; V was cut back by 3 bases and J by 1 base. CDR3 length equals 14 residues. The CDR3 region has the DNA TGTGCCAGCTCACCCAGACAGGGATCCTACGAGCAGTACTTC. Encoded protein: CASSPRQGSYEQYF.

The chain carries TRBV28 and TRBJ2-7; 10 nucleotides line up with TRBD1. This CDR3 is built from 18 residues. CDR1 is MDHEN and CDR2 is SYDVKM in the germline V gene. V dropped 5 bases and J dropped 4; count of bases not matched to a gene: 17. The CDR3 DNA reads as TGTGCCAGCAGTCCCCCGGGACAGGGGAAGTTCTCGGGTTACGAGCAGTACTTC. This sequence encodes CASSPPGQGKFSGYEQYF. Full variable domain (remainder filled in from reference TRBV28 and TRBJ2-7): DVKVTQSSRYLVKRTGEKVFLECVQDMDHENMFWYRQDPGLGLRLIYFSYDVKMKEKGDIPEGYSVSREKKERFSLILESASTNQTSMYLCASSPPGQGKFSGYEQYFGPGTRLTVT.

The genes are TRBV29-1 and TRBJ2-3; no clear D. The CDR3 sequence is 10 residues long. Germline V lookup: CDR1 SQVTM, CDR2 ANQGSEA. V lost 6 bases and J 3 bases, leaving 4 bases between the germline ends. DNA of the CDR3: TGCAGCGTCGGGACAGATACGCAGTATTTT. Its translation is CSVGTDTQYF.

The chain employs TRBV18 and TRBJ2-2; perhaps TRBD2 as D (6 bases). The CDR3 runs to 15 residues. V lost 0 bases and J 7 bases, leaving 12 bases between the germline ends. CDR1 and CDR2 from the germline V gene are KGHSH and LQKENI. The CDR3 sequence: CASSPPRLEDGELFF. The CDR3 DNA is TGTGCCAGCTCACCACCGAGACTAGAGGACGGGGAGCTGTTTTTT.

V usage is TRBV27 and J usage is TRBJ2-7; 7 bases align to TRBD2. V dropped 4 bases and J dropped 2; count of bases not matched to a gene: 11. CDR1 is MNHEY and CDR2 is SMNVEV in the germline V gene (reference sequence). CDR3 length equals 16 residues. The CDR3 region is CASSSYTSGKPYEQYF. The CDR3 bases are TGTGCCAGCAGTTCCTATACCAGCGGGAAACCCTACGAGCAGTACTTC.

This clone has only a few counts. The rearrangement joins TRBV7-3 to TRBJ1-2, with a possible D match to TRBD1 (5 bases). CDR3 size: 14 residues. Looked up from germline, CDR1 is SGHTA and CDR2 is FQGTGA. V lost 2 bases and J lost 6, with 13 bases in between. The DNA of the CDR3 is TGTGCCAGCAGCTTAGGGTTTGGAGGGGATGGCTACACCTTC. Translated, it gives CASSLGFGGDGYTF.

This chain joins TRBV5-1 and TRBJ1-4, with TRBD1 matching 9 bases. Germline lookup yields CDR1 SGHRS and CDR2 YFSETQ. The V segment lost 4 bases and the J segment 8 bases; nucleotides outside the gene matches: 6. The CDR3 is made up of 14 amino acids. The CDR3 DNA is TGCGCCAGCAGCCGCGGGACAGGGTTGGAAAAACTGTTTTTT. Translated: CASSRGTGLEKLFF.

This chain joins TRBV5-1 and TRBJ2-2; D uncertain. The CDR3 length is 12 residues. Trimming left V 3 bases short and J 5 bases short, with 5 bases between. Germline CDR1 is SGHRS and CDR2 is YFSETQ. The CDR3: CASSSTTGELFF. CDR3 nucleotides: TGCGCCAGCAGCTCTACGACCGGGGAGCTGTTTTTT.

This clone has a handful of counts. This rearrangement joins TRBV5-1 to TRBJ1-1, with 8 bases matching TRBD1. CDR3 length equals 13 residues. V dropped 4 bases and J dropped 11; count of bases not matched to a gene: 10. The germline gives CDR1 SGHRS, CDR2 YFSETQ. The CDR3 is CASSPDRESGAFF. CDR3 DNA: TGCGCCAGCAGCCCGGACAGGGAGAGTGGCGCTTTCTTT.

The chain joins TRBV7-8 to TRBJ2-1, with a possible D match to TRBD2 (5 bases). The CDR3 loop spans 13 amino acids. Trimming stripped 3 bases from V and 3 bases from J, with 6 bases between. Germline CDR1 is SGHVS and CDR2 is FQNEAQ. The CDR3 sequence is CASSFTSYNEQFF. CDR3 DNA sequence: TGTGCCAGCAGCTTTACTAGCTACAATGAGCAGTTCTTC.